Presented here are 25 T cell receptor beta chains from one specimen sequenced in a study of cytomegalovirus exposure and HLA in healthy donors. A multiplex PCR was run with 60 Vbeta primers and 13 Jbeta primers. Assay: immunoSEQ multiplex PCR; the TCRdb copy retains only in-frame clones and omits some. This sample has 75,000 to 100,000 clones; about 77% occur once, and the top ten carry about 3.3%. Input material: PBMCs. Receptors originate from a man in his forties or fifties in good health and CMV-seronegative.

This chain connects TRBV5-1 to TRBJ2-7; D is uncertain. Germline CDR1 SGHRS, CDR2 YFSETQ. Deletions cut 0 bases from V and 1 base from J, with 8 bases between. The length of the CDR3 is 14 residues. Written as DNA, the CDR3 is TGCGCCAGCAGCTTGGCCCTAGGTTCCTACGAGCAGTACTTC. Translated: CASSLALGSYEQYF.

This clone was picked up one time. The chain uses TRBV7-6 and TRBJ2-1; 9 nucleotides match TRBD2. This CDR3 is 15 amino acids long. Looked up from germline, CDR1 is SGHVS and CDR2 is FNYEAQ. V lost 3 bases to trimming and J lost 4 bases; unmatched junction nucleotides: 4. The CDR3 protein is CASSLGGGAYNEQFF. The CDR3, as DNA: TGTGCCAGCAGCTTGGGCGGGGGGGCTTACAATGAGCAGTTCTTC.

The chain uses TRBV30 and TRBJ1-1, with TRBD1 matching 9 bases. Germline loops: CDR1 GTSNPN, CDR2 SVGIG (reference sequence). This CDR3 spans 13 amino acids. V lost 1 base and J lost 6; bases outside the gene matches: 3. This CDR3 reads CAWSGTGASEAFF. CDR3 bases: TGTGCCTGGAGTGGGACAGGGGCTTCTGAAGCTTTCTTT. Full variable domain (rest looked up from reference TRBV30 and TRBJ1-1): SQTIHQWPATLVQPVGSPLSLECTVEGTSNPNLYWYRQAAGRGLQLLFYSVGIGQISSEVPQNLSASRPQDRQFILSSKKLLLSDSGFYLCAWSGTGASEAFFGQGTRLTVV.

The CDR3 DNA reads TGTGCCAGCAGCGCGGGACTAGCGGGGCCCTACAATGAGCAGTTCTTC. Translation: CASSAGLAGPYNEQFF. V usage is TRBV5-8 and J usage is TRBJ2-1, with 13 bases fitting TRBD2. The CDR3 spans 16 residues. The V and J ends lost 4 bases and 2 bases, in that order; junction bases with no gene match: 3. Germline V gene lookup returns CDR1 SGHTS and CDR2 YDEGEE.

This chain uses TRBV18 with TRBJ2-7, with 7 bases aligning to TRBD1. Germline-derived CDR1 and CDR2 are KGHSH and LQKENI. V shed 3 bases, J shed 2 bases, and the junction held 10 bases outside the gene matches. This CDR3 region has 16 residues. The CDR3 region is CASSPRSGTAAYEQYF. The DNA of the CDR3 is TGTGCCAGCTCACCCCGCTCCGGGACAGCGGCCTACGAGCAGTACTTC.

The CDR3 coding sequence is TGTGCCAGCAGCCGACAGGGGGCGGATAATTCACCCCTCCACTTT. Its translation is CASSRQGADNSPLHF. This chain joins TRBV5-5 and TRBJ1-6, with 10 bases aligning to TRBD1. J was trimmed by 5 bases and V by 4 bases; bases with no gene match: 3. CDR3 size: 15 residues. The germline CDR1 and CDR2 sequences are SGHKS and YYEKEE (reference sequence).

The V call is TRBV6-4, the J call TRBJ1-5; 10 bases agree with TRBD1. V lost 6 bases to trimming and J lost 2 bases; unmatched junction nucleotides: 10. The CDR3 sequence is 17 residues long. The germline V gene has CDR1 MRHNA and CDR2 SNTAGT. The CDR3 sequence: CASSVPGQGIGNQPQHF. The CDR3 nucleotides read TGTGCCAGCAGCGTCCCGGGACAGGGGATCGGCAATCAGCCCCAGCATTTT.

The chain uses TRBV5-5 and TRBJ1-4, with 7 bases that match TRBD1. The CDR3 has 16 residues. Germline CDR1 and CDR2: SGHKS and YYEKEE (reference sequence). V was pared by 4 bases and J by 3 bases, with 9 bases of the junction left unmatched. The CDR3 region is CASSPQAGTANEKLFF. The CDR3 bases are TGTGCCAGCAGCCCGCAAGCAGGGACAGCTAATGAAAAACTGTTTTTT.

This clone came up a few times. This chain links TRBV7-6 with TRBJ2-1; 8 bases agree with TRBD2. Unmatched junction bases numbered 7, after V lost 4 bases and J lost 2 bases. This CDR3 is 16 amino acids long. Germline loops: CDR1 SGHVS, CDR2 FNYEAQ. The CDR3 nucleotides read TGTGCCAGCAGCTCTACGGGACTAGTGGCCTACAATGAGCAGTTCTTC. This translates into CASSSTGLVAYNEQFF.

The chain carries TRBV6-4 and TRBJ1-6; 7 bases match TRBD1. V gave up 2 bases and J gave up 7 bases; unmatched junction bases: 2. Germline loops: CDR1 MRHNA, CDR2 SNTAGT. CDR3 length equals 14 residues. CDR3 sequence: CASSDTGVNSPLHF. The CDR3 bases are TGTGCCAGCAGTGACACAGGGGTCAATTCACCCCTCCACTTT.

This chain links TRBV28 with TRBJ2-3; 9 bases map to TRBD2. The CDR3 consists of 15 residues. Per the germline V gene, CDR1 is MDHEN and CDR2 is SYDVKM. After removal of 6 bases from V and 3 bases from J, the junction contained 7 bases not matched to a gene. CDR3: CASSLSGSGTDTQYF. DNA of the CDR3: TGTGCCAGCAGCCTTAGCGGGAGTGGGACAGATACGCAGTATTTT.

The DNA for the CDR3 is TGTGCCAGCAGCTTACGCGGGAGGTACAATGAGCAGTTCTTC. It encodes CASSLRGRYNEQFF. The chain links TRBV11-2 to TRBJ2-1, with 8 bases matching TRBD2. Trimming took 2 bases from V and 4 from J; bases not matched to a gene: 1. Germline CDR1 and CDR2: SGHAT and FQNNGV. The CDR3 has 14 amino acids.

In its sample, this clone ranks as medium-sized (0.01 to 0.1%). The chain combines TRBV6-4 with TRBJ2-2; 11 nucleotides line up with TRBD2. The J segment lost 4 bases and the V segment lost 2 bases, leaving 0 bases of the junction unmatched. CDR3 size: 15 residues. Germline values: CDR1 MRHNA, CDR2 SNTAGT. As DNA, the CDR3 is TGTGCCAGCAGTGACACTAGCGGGAGCACCGGGGAGCTGTTTTTT. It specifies CASSDTSGSTGELFF.

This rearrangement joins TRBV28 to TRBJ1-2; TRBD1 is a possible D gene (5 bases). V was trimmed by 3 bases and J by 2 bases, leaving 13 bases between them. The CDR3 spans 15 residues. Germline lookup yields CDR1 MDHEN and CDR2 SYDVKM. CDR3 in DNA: TGTGCCAGCAGTTTTTTCGGAACAGGAAACTATGGCTACACCTTC. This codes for CASSFFGTGNYGYTF.

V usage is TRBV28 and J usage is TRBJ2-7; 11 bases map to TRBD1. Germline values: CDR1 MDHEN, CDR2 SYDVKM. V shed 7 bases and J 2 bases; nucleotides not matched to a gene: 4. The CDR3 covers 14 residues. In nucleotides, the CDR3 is TGTGCCAGCACCCGGGACAGGGGGACCTACGAGCAGTACTTC. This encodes CASTRDRGTYEQYF.

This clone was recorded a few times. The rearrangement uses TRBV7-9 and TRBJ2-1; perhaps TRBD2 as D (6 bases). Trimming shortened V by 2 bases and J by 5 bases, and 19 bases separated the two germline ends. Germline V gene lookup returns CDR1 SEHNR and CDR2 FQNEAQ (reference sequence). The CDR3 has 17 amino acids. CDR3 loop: CASSLRAAGIVNNEQFF. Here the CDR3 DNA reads TGTGCCAGCAGCTTACGGGCGGCGGGGATTGTGAACAATGAGCAGTTCTTC.

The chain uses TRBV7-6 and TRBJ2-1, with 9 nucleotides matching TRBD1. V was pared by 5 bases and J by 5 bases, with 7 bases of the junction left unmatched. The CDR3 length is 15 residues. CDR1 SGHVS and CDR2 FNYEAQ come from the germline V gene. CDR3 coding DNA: TGTGCCAGCAGCCCGGACAGGGGCTATGACAATGAGCAGTTCTTC. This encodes CASSPDRGYDNEQFF.

The CDR3 region is CASSLKGAGGSYEQYF. The CDR3 nucleotides are TGTGCCAGCAGTCTCAAGGGGGCCGGCGGCTCCTACGAGCAGTACTTC. V gene TRBV27 combines with J gene TRBJ2-7, with 7 bases matching TRBD1. The trim removed 5 bases at V and 0 bases at J, leaving 10 bases unmatched. Germline loops: CDR1 MNHEY, CDR2 SMNVEV (reference sequence). The length of the CDR3 is 16 residues.

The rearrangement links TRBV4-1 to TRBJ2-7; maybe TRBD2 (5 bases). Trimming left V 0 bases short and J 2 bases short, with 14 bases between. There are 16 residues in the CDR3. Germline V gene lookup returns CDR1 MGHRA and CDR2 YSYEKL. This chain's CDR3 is CASSQEFPAATYEQYF. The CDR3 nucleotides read TGCGCCAGCAGCCAAGAGTTCCCAGCGGCTACCTACGAGCAGTACTTC.

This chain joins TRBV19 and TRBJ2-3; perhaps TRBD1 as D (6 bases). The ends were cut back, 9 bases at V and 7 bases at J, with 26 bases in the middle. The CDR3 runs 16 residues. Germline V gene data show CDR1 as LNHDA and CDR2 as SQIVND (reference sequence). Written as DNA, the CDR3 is TGTGCCAGCGCAGGGGTTTCGGGGTACCCGTTGAATACGCAGTATTTT. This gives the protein CASAGVSGYPLNTQYF.

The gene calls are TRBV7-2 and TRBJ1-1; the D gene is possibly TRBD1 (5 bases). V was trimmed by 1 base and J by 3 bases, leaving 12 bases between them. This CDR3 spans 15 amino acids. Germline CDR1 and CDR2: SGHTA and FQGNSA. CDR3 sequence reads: CASSLVSRVDTEAFF. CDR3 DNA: TGTGCCAGCAGCTTAGTTAGCAGGGTTGACACTGAAGCTTTCTTT. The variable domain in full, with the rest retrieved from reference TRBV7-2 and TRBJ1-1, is GAGVSQSPSNKVTEKGKDVELRCDPISGHTALYWYRQSLGQGLEFLIYFQGNSAPDKSGLPSDRFSAERTGGSVSTLTIQRTQQEDSAVYLCASSLVSRVDTEAFFGQGTRLTVV.

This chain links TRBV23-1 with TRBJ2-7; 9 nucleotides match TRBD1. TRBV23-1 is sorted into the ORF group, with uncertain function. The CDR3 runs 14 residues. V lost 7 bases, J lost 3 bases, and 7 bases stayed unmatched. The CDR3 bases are TGCGCCAGCAACCGGGACAGGGCGTTCTACGAGCAGTACTTC. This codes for CASNRDRAFYEQYF.

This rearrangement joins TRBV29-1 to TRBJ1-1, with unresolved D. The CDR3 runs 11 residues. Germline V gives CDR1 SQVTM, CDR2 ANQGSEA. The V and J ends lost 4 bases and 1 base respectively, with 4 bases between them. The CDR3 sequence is CSVGRNTEAFF. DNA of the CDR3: TGCAGCGTTGGTCGGAACACTGAAGCTTTCTTT. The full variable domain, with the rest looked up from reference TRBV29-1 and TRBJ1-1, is SAVISQKPSRDICQRGTSLTIQCQVDSQVTMMFWYRQQPGQSLTLIATANQGSEATYESGFVIDKFPISRPNLTFSTLTVSNMSPEDSSIYLCSVGRNTEAFFGQGTRLTVV.

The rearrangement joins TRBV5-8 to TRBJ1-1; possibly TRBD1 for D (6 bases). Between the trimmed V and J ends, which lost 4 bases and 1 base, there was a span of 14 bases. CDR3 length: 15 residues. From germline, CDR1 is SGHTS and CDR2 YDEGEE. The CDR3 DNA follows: TGTGCCAGCAGCCGCGGGGGGGCGGCGAACACTGAAGCTTTCTTT. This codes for CASSRGGAANTEAFF.

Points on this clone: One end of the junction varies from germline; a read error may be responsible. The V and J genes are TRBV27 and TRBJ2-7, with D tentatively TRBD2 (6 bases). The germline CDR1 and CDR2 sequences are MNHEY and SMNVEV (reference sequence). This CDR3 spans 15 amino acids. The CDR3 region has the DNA TGTGCCAGCAGTTCCCCGGGGGATAGCTCCTACGGGCAGTACTTC. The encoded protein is CASSSPGDSSYGQYF.